The table lists the clone carrying this T cell receptor beta chain with a few counts. What it binds is unknown. The CDR3 spans 15 residues. Germline assignment: CDR1 MDHEN and CDR2 SYDVKM. After removal of 5 bases from V and 6 bases from J, the junction contained 6 bases not matched to a gene. This sample is drawn from a study of cytomegalovirus exposure and HLA in healthy donors. General observations from the study: In most subjects, TCR beta sequences reportedly gave accurate predictions of HLA-A and HLA-B alleles. TRBV6-2, TRBV6-3 and some other V segments were excluded as indistinguishable. CMV serostatus stood as the only immune exposure information on hand. In a later analysis, a missense DCLRE1C variant was linked to TCR beta V- and J-gene trimming.

Primers for the PCR totalled 60 Vbeta and 13 Jbeta. The repertoire was sequenced with immunoSEQ multiplex PCR; TCRdb's copy has only in-frame clones and lacks some. The sample lists 70,000 to 85,000 clones, around 60% occurring once. The chain links TRBV28 to TRBJ2-1; 11 positions agree with TRBD2. The sample comprised PBMCs. The receptor's source is a male donor in good health and CMV-seropositive. The CDR3 is CASSPLAGGTNEQFF. DNA for the CDR3: TGTGCCAGCAGTCCCCTAGCGGGGGGAACCAATGAGCAGTTCTTC.